This TCR beta chain was captured by sequencing in a study of graft-versus-host responses after intestinal transplantation (dated by TCRdb to the early 2020s). About the study as a whole: The transplants that recipients received were multivisceral, liver-intestinal, or isolated intestinal. After intestinal transplantation, graft-versus-host and host-versus-graft alloreactive T cell clones were followed in the graft, circulation and bone marrow using bulk TCR-beta CDR3 sequencing. Of the approximately 25 intestinal transplant recipients enrolled in the cohort, one of whom was a retransplant, 3 patients without pretransplant specimens were excluded. To identify alloreactive clones, pre-transplant mixed lymphocyte reaction products were sequenced and compared with unstimulated pre-transplant donor and recipient T cells. Every recipient was given anti-thymocyte globulin induction, then maintenance tacrolimus and steroids for around three years. Rather than going through the commercial service, samples from a few later patients were sequenced in-house on an Illumina MiSeq and processed with MiXCR. A peak of at least 4% donor T cells among recipient peripheral blood mononuclear cells was the definition used for donor T cell macrochimerism.

Library preparation employed the immunoSEQ multiplex PCR assay. Adaptive Biotechnologies carried out high-throughput TCR-beta CDR3 sequencing of genomic DNA for most patients. Turning to the authors' computational methods: Adaptive's ImmunoSEQ software was the source of the TCR sequencing data for fewer than 20 patients, while a few other patients were processed with MiXCR and VDJtools. Because the origin of CDR3 nucleotide sequences shared between donor and recipient could not be assigned, those sequences were removed. To be classed as alloreactive, a clone needed at least 2-fold expansion over unstimulated cells and a minimum CFSE-low frequency of 0.002% (template counts) or 0.001% (read counts). A clone was considered mappable if detected in the sequenced pre-transplant spleen, lymph node, or MLR CFSE-low populations of the donor or recipient. Cumulative frequency of alloreactive clones was calculated as a percentage of all sequences weighted by copy number. TCRdb obtained this table from immuneACCESS and retained in-frame rearrangements with V and J assigned. These tables miss some clones; where compared with another copy, unresolved V genes account for less than half of the shortfall, and the remainder is unexplained. V, J and clone size reflect that table, while D and trimming were determined from the DNA. For this sample there are fewer than 4,500 clones; roughly 93% appear just once. Around 1.2% of the sample is in the top ten clones.

Broad study findings and their caveats: Early after transplant, declines in HvG clones were associated with peak levels of circulating GvH clones. GvH clones were found in recipient bone marrow, and some of the GvH clones appeared earlier in ileal mucosa or blood, which is consistent with an intestinal mucosal origin. The relatively low number and heterogeneity of intestinal transplant patients limited the conclusions. High GvH to HvG T cell clonal ratios were observed in the allografts of patients with donor T cell macrochimerism.

Comment on this clone: Its antigen target is currently unknown. No much larger clone exists at a distance of one base, and base qualities are not known.

In the first month after transplant, blood samples were collected up to 4 times, and after that at least monthly when available. This receptor was identified in a human patient who received an intestinal transplant, so some T cells may come from the graft donor. The sequencing used PBMCs, collected 11 days after intestinal transplantation.

The CDR3: CASSLLGTGELFF. The DNA sequence is given as TGTGCCAGCAGTTTATTAGGGACCGGGGAGCTGTTTTTT. The chain uses TRBV27 and TRBJ2-2; there is no confident call for the D gene. The V and J ends are trimmed by 1 base and 5 bases, leaving 5 bases between them. From the cysteine up to the phenylalanine, the CDR3 has a length of 13 residues. Kept here is only the CDR3 DNA, which spans 39 bases and is read in frame from base 1. According to the germline V gene (reference sequence), CDR1 reads MNHEY and CDR2 reads SMNVEV.